Given below is one T cell receptor (beta chain) in context. The data stem from a study of blood T cell repertoires in COVID-19. Study background: Samples representing acute and convalescent COVID-19 were sourced from the United States, Italy and Spain. T cells, B-cell-depleted T cells, or PBMCs supplied cDNA or gDNA.

Recruited during active infection, patients (from Seattle) were subsequently followed longitudinally. V lost 6 bases, J lost 2 bases, and 22 bases lay in between. The length of the CDR3 is 18 residues. CDR1 LNHDA and CDR2 SQIVND come from the germline V gene (reference sequence). Original methodology: Scientists estimated how many nucleated cells there were by amplifying reference gene primers. Assay used: immunoSEQ multiplex PCR; TCRdb lists only in-frame clones, some missing. The DNA gave D and trimming, while V, J and clone size come from that table. The sample consists of almost 300,000 clones, 89% of them appearing once.

The gene calls are TRBV19 and TRBJ1-4; D uncertain. Input material: peripheral blood. This TCR was sampled from a woman aged 25 to 39 with COVID-19, enrolled during active disease. The CDR3 region is CASSRSSGIPLTNEKLFF. The CDR3 nucleotides read TGTGCCAGTAGCCGCTCCAGCGGGATTCCCCTCACTAATGAAAAACTGTTTTTT.